Each of the 31 T cell receptor beta chains below was sequenced from the same sample in a study of molecular identifiers for immune sequencing clone quantification. Using its own MiXCR run on the PCR reads, TCRdb lists one record per CDR3 protein. The sample holds over 550,000 distinct CDR3 sequences, 25% seen once. Sequenced input: naive CD8+ T cells from blood, with Jurkat cell RNA spiked in. Indicated subset: FACS-sorted CD8+CD4-CCR7+CD45RA+ naive T cells. Receptors were obtained from a human donor in good health. Some libraries in this study had Jurkat cell RNA spiked in.

The chain has TRBV12-3 or TRBV12-4 and TRBJ2-7; 11 bases fit TRBD2. J lost 0 bases, V lost 6 bases, and 7 bases had no gene match. The CDR3 is 16 residues long. The CDR3 sequence is CASRPTGTSGSYEQYF. CDR3 sequence (DNA): TGTGCCAGCAGACCTACCGGGACTAGCGGCTCCTACGAGCAGTACTTC.

The V and J genes are TRBV19 and TRBJ1-5, with 7 bases lining up with TRBD1. This CDR3 spans 15 amino acids. V was clipped by 2 bases and J by 7 bases; unmatched bases: 8. CDR1 is LNHDA, CDR2 SQIVND, per germline (reference sequence). The CDR3 loop reads CASSIWAGGGQPQHF. The CDR3 coding sequence is TGTGCCAGTAGTATATGGGCAGGGGGAGGCCAGCCCCAGCATTTT.

Of note for this clonotype: This may be a read error, as it is one base from a much larger clone. The rearrangement links TRBV7-9 to TRBJ2-2; TRBD1 is a possible D gene (6 bases). The CDR3 loop spans 15 amino acids. CDR1 and CDR2 (germline): SEHNR, FQNEAQ (reference sequence). CDR3 residues: CASRSGTLNTRELFF. In DNA, the CDR3 is TGTGCCAGCAGATCCGGGACACTCAACACCCGGGAGCTGTTTTTT.

This clonotype was recorded many times. The genes are TRBV6-1 and TRBJ2-2, with TRBD1 matching 10 bases. V gave up 6 bases and J gave up 4 bases; unmatched junction bases: 5. Germline CDR1 MNHNS, CDR2 SASEGT. The CDR3 runs 15 residues. Written as DNA, the CDR3 is TGTGCCAGCAGGCCGGGACAGGGGACCACCGGGGAGCTGTTTTTT. Protein sequence: CASRPGQGTTGELFF.

A few counts support this clonotype. The rearrangement links TRBV20-1 to TRBJ1-1; TRBD1 might be the D (5 bases). The CDR3 has 16 amino acids. Germline CDR1 DFQATT, CDR2 SNEGSKA (reference sequence). Between the trimmed V and J ends, which lost 6 bases and 3 bases, there was a span of 23 bases. Written as DNA, the CDR3 is TGCAGTGCAGAAAGTGATTCAGGGCTCCTTGACACTGAAGCTTTCTTT. Protein: CSAESDSGLLDTEAFF.

This clonotype has a count of ten or more. The genes are TRBV7-2 and TRBJ1-1, with 7 positions matching TRBD1. The CDR3 consists of 15 residues. V shed 1 base, J shed 4 bases, and the junction held 6 bases outside the gene matches. The V gene's germline CDR1 is SGHTA and CDR2 FQGNSA. CDR3 region: CASSLVSGTVTEAFF. The CDR3 DNA is TGTGCCAGCAGCTTAGTTTCCGGGACAGTCACTGAAGCTTTCTTT.

This clonotype was seen many times. The chain couples TRBV9 to TRBJ1-3; 9 nucleotides line up with TRBD1. Germline loops: CDR1 SGDLS, CDR2 YYNGEE. CDR3 length: 15 amino acids. The trim removed 3 bases at V and 3 bases at J, leaving 4 bases unmatched. CDR3 region: CASSATGGGGNTIYF. In DNA form, the CDR3 reads TGTGCCAGCAGCGCAACAGGGGGCGGTGGAAACACCATATATTTT. The complete variable domain, with remaining parts taken from reference TRBV9 and TRBJ1-3, reads DSGVTQTPKHLITATGQRVTLRCSPRSGDLSVYWYQQSLDQGLQFLIQYYNGEERAKGNILERFSAQQFPDLHSELNLSSLELGDSALYFCASSATGGGGNTIYFGEGSWLTVV.

This chain uses TRBV15 with TRBJ2-2; D gene ambiguous. Germline values: CDR1 LNHNV, CDR2 YYDKDF (reference sequence). V dropped 6 bases and J dropped 0 bases, with 14 bases sitting between them. The CDR3 spans 16 residues. CDR3 protein: CATRQMESPNTGELFF. Here the CDR3 DNA reads TGTGCCACCAGACAAATGGAGAGCCCGAACACCGGGGAGCTGTTTTTT.

The rearrangement joins TRBV4-3 to TRBJ2-2; D is perhaps TRBD1 (5 bases). CDR1 and CDR2 (germline): LGHNA, YSLEER. The CDR3 length is 18 residues. V lost 0 bases and J 3 bases, leaving 17 bases between the germline ends. CDR3 sequence (DNA): TGCGCCAGCAGCCAAGATCCCCCAGGGTCTTTGTACACCGGGGAGCTGTTTTTT. As protein: CASSQDPPGSLYTGELFF.

This clonotype was seen many times. V gene TRBV5-1 combines with J gene TRBJ2-7; tentative D call: TRBD2 (5 bases). In germline, CDR1 is SGHRS, CDR2 YFSETQ. V gave up 5 bases and J gave up 2 bases, with 17 bases separating them. The CDR3 runs 15 residues. The CDR3 loop reads CASRSSAARAYEQYF. DNA for the CDR3: TGCGCCAGCAGGAGTAGCGCAGCGCGTGCCTACGAGCAGTACTTC.

This clonotype was detected a few times. The genes are TRBV27 and TRBJ2-1, with TRBD2 as a possible D gene (5 bases). Trimming stripped 1 base from V and 4 bases from J, with 8 bases between. CDR3 size: 14 residues. The germline gives CDR1 MNHEY, CDR2 SMNVEV (reference sequence). This CDR3 reads CASSLYGGYNEQFF. In DNA, the CDR3 is TGTGCCAGCAGTTTATATGGCGGGTACAATGAGCAGTTCTTC.

This clonotype was seen more than once but under ten times. This chain joins TRBV7-2 and TRBJ2-2; D possibly corresponds to TRBD1 (6 bases). Germline values: CDR1 SGHTA, CDR2 FQGNSA. This CDR3 spans 16 amino acids. The germline V and J ends were trimmed by 4 bases and 7 bases, with 19 bases remaining between them. The CDR3 is CASSSILGTRNGELFF. Written as DNA, the CDR3 is TGTGCCAGCAGCTCGATCCTAGGGACAAGAAACGGGGAGCTGTTTTTT.

This clonotype appeared a few times. Likely a read error: the CDR3 ends without its conserved phenylalanine or tryptophan. The chain couples TRBV13 to TRBJ1-1; no clear D gene. This CDR3 comprises 13 residues. Germline V gene lookup returns CDR1 PRHDT and CDR2 FYEKMQ (reference sequence). The germline V and J ends were trimmed by 5 bases and 3 bases, with 10 bases remaining between them. CDR3 sequence (DNA): TGTGCCAGCAGCATCCAGGTATACACTGAAGCTTTCTCT. It specifies CASSIQVYTEAFS.

This clonotype was counted ten times or more. The chain uses TRBV14 and TRBJ2-5; no definite D call. There are 13 residues in the CDR3. Germline V CDR1 and CDR2: SGHDN, FVKESK. Trimming shortened V by 0 bases and J by 8 bases, and 10 bases separated the two germline ends. The CDR3 sequence is CASSQERSHTQYF. The CDR3 DNA reads as TGTGCCAGCAGCCAAGAACGAAGTCATACCCAGTACTTC.

This clonotype has a count of ten or more. The chain couples TRBV7-2 to TRBJ1-1; D gene ambiguous. The CDR3 is made up of 11 amino acids. The V end was cut by 2 bases, the J end by 8 bases, with 6 bases between. In germline, CDR1 is SGHTA, CDR2 FQGNSA. CDR3 amino acids: CASSLNGEAFF. CDR3 bases: TGTGCCAGCAGCTTAAATGGGGAAGCTTTCTTT.

This clonotype was recorded a few times. V is TRBV4-1 and J is TRBJ1-4; TRBD1 aligns across 7 bases. Germline V gene sequence: CDR1 MGHRA, CDR2 YSYEKL. This CDR3 has 15 amino acids. V gave up 0 bases and J gave up 8 bases; unmatched junction bases: 6. The CDR3 DNA is TGCGCCAGCAGCCAAGATGACAGGGAGGAAGAAAAACTGTTTTTT. This sequence encodes CASSQDDREEEKLFF.

The sample holds a few counts of this clonotype. The chain carries TRBV7-2 and TRBJ2-1; D is perhaps TRBD1 (5 bases). Germline CDR1 SGHTA, CDR2 FQGNSA. The CDR3 sequence is 15 residues long. Trimming shortened V by 1 base and J by 5 bases, and 12 bases separated the two germline ends. In DNA form, the CDR3 reads TGTGCCAGCAGCTTAGTAGGGGCCGGAAACAATGAGCAGTTCTTC. It translates to CASSLVGAGNNEQFF.

This clonotype was observed many times. The chain carries TRBV7-9 and TRBJ2-7; TRBD2 aligns across 9 bases. Germline CDR1 and CDR2: SEHNR and FQNEAQ (reference sequence). The CDR3 is made up of 14 amino acids. The J segment lost 6 bases and the V segment lost 0 bases, leaving 3 bases of the junction unmatched. The CDR3 bases are TGTGCCAGCAGCTTAGCGGGACTAGCTGCCGAGCAGTACTTC. This sequence encodes CASSLAGLAAEQYF. The complete variable domain, with remaining parts taken from reference TRBV7-9 and TRBJ2-7, reads DTGVSQNPRHKITKRGQNVTFRCDPISEHNRLYWYRQTLGQGPEFLTYFQNEAQLEKSRLLSDRFSAERPKGSFSTLEIQRTEQGDSAMYLCASSLAGLAAEQYFGPGTRLTVT.

In its sample, this clonotype was seen a few times. V usage is TRBV5-8 and J usage is TRBJ2-3; D gene unclear. The J call may be wrong; the DNA end is better matched by TRBJ1-5. Germline lookup yields CDR1 SGHTS and CDR2 YDEGEE. CDR3 size: 13 residues. This chain's CDR3 is CASSSRLSDTQHF. The CDR3 DNA sequence: TGTGCCAGCAGCTCGAGACTGTCAGATACGCAGCATTTT.

Details on this clonotype: One end of the junction does not line up with germline, which may come from a read error. The chain uses TRBV3-1 and TRBJ2-4; 7 bases fit TRBD1. This CDR3 has 17 residues. Germline CDR1 and CDR2: LGHDT and YNNKEL (reference sequence). Written as DNA, the CDR3 is TGTGCCAGCAGCCAACTCCCGGCAGGGGGTTCCTCGACCATTAAGTACTTC. Residues: CASSQLPAGGSSTIKYF. Full variable domain (missing parts from reference TRBV3-1 and TRBJ2-4): DTAVSQTPKYLVTQMGNDKSIKCEQNLGHDTMYWYKQDSKKFLKIMFSYNNKELIINETVPNRFSPKSPDKAHLNLHINSLELGDSAVYFCASSQLPAGGSSTIKYFGAGTRLSVL.

A word on this clonotype: Its ends do not fully match the called genes, so a read error is possible. This chain connects TRBV11-3 to TRBJ2-3; 10 bases match TRBD1. The CDR3 is made up of 16 amino acids. Germline-derived CDR1 and CDR2 are SGHNT and YENEEA. In nucleotides, the CDR3 is TGTGCCAACAGCTTAGGGGGACAGGGGTACGCAGATACGCAGTATTTT. Residues: CANSLGGQGYADTQYF.

A word on this clonotype: A read error may explain this, as a much larger clone is one base away. The rearrangement links TRBV2 to TRBJ2-7; unclear D gene. The germline gives CDR1 SNHLY, CDR2 FYNNEI. The CDR3 extends over 14 amino acids. The CDR3 protein is CASSPTSGYYGQYF. The CDR3 DNA follows: TGTGCCAGCAGTCCCACCTCCGGCTACTACGGGCAGTACTTC.

This clonotype was recorded at least ten times. The CDR3 coding sequence is TGTGCCAGCAGTCCCCTAGCGGGATTCTACAATGAGCAGTTCTTC. Amino acid sequence: CASSPLAGFYNEQFF. The rearrangement uses TRBV28 and TRBJ2-1; 9 bases map to TRBD2. The ends lost 5 bases at V and 3 bases at J; junction bases unmatched: 5. The V gene's germline CDR1 is MDHEN and CDR2 SYDVKM. The CDR3 totals 15 residues.

This clonotype came up many times. The chain carries TRBV18 and TRBJ2-7; D is unclear. The CDR3 loop spans 14 amino acids. Trimming shortened V by 2 bases and J by 1 base, and 9 bases separated the two germline ends. Germline assignment: CDR1 KGHSH and CDR2 LQKENI. The CDR3 region has the DNA TGTGCCAGCTCACCAGACCCGAAGTCCTACGAGCAGTACTTC. Its protein product is CASSPDPKSYEQYF.

This clonotype was found many times. The chain combines TRBV28 with TRBJ2-7; 8 bases map to TRBD2. Trimming at V came to 6 bases and at J to 4 bases, leaving 8 bases not matched to a gene. Germline V gives CDR1 MDHEN, CDR2 SYDVKM. The CDR3 spans 14 residues. The CDR3 nucleotides read TGTGCCAGCAGCTTAGGACTAGCTCCGTACGAGCAGTACTTC. Encoded protein: CASSLGLAPYEQYF.

The J gene is TRBJ2-2, the V gene TRBV3-1; D gene ambiguous. This CDR3 is built from 17 residues. Trimming took off 1 base at V and 0 bases at J, with 12 bases between the two ends. The germline V gene has CDR1 LGHDT and CDR2 YNNKEL (reference sequence). CDR3: CASSQVWRTTNTGELFF. The CDR3 nucleotides read TGTGCCAGCAGCCAAGTGTGGCGGACCACGAACACCGGGGAGCTGTTTTTT.

This clonotype showed up just a few times. The V and J genes are TRBV4-1 and TRBJ2-7; 8 bases line up with TRBD1. The CDR3 runs to 15 residues. With V trimmed by 4 bases and J by 0 bases, 5 bases remained unmatched. Germline CDR1 reads MGHRA; CDR2 reads YSYEKL. The CDR3 is CASSPMDRASYEQYF. The CDR3 DNA is TGCGCCAGCAGCCCAATGGACAGGGCCTCCTACGAGCAGTACTTC.

The DNA of the CDR3 is TGTGCCAGCATTGGCGGGGGTCGGTACAATGAGCAGTTCTTC. Its protein is CASIGGGRYNEQFF. The rearrangement joins TRBV7-8 to TRBJ2-1; 7 bases are shared with TRBD2. This CDR3 is 14 amino acids long. Germline V gene data show CDR1 as SGHVS and CDR2 as FQNEAQ. Unmatched junction bases numbered 7, after V lost 7 bases and J lost 4 bases.

With respect to this clonotype: A much larger clonotype is one base distant, so this may be a read error. The CDR3 DNA sequence: TGTGCCAGCAGCCTAGAACGGCGGCCCCCCTACGAGCAGTACTTC. This sequence encodes CASSLERRPPYEQYF. The chain has TRBV7-2 and TRBJ2-7, with D unresolved. V was shortened by 5 bases and J by 2 bases, with 16 bases between the two germline ends. The CDR3 runs to 15 residues. Germline CDR1 and CDR2: SGHTA and FQGNSA.

The chain has TRBV6-5 and TRBJ1-2; TRBD1 matches 11 bases. With V trimmed by 2 bases and J by 4 bases, 3 bases remained unmatched. Germline V gene sequence: CDR1 MNHEY, CDR2 SVGAGI. This CDR3 comprises 15 residues. The CDR3 loop reads CASSYGTGGGYGYTF. CDR3 sequence (DNA): TGTGCCAGCAGTTACGGGACAGGGGGGGGCTATGGCTACACCTTC.

Details on this clonotype: Its ends do not fully match the called genes, so a read error is possible. The chain is built from TRBV7-9 and TRBJ1-1; 8 bases line up with TRBD1. This CDR3 spans 13 amino acids. The germline V gene encodes CDR1 SEHNR and CDR2 FQNEAQ (reference sequence). The CDR3 here is CASCLSGTGEAFF. The CDR3, as DNA: TGTGCCAGCTGCTTAAGTGGGACAGGTGAAGCTTTCTTT.